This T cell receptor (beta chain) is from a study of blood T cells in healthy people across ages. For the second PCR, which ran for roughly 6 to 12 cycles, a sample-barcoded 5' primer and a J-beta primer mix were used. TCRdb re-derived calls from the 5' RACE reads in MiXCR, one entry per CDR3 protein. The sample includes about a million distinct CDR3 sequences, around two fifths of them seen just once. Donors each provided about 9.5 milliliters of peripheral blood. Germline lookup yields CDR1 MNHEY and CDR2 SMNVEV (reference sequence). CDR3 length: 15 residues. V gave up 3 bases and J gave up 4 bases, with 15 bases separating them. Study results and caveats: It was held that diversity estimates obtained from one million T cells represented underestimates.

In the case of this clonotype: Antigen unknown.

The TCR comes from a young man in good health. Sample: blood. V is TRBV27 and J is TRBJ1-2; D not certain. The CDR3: CASSFSIGQLYGYTF. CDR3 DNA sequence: TGTGCCAGCAGTTTTTCCATCGGGCAGCTCTATGGCTACACCTTC.